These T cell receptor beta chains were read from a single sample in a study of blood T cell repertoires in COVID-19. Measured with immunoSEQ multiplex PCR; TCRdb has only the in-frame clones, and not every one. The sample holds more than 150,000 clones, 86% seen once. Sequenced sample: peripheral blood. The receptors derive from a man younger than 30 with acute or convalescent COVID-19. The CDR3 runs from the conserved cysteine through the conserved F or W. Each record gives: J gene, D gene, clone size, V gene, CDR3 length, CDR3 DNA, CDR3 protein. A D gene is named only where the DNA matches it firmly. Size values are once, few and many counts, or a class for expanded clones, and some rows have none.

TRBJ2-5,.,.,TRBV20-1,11,TGCAGTGCTAGGCTACAAGAGACCCAGTACTTC,CSARLQETQYF
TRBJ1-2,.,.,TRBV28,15,TGTGCCAGCAGTCCGGCGGCGGGGATTCATCCTGGCTACACCTTC,CASSPAAGIHPGYTF
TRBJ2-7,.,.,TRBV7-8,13,TGTGCCAGCAGCCCCCCGACTCAATACGAGCAGTACTTC,CASSPPTQYEQYF
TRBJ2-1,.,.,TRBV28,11,TGTGCCAGCAGTTTAGGAGTTGAGCAGTTCTTC,CASSLGVEQFF
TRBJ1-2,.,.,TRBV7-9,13,TGTGCCAGCAGCTTAGATGAGGATTATGGCTACACCTTC,CASSLDEDYGYTF
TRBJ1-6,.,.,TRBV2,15,TGTGCCAGCCTGCCGGAGAGCTCCTATAATTCACCCCTCCACTTT,CASLPESSYNSPLHF
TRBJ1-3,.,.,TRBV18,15,TGTGCCAGCTCACCGGAACAGCCTCCTGGAAACACCATATATTTT,CASSPEQPPGNTIYF
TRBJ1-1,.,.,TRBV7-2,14,TGTGCCAGCAGATCCCGGGGGTTGAGCACTGAAGCTTTCTTT,CASRSRGLSTEAFF
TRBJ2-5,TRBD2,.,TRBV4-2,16,TGTGCCAGCAGCCAAGGTGGGCGAGCGGGGTTGGAGACCCAGTACTTC,CASSQGGRAGLETQYF
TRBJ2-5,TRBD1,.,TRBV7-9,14,TGTGCCAGCAGCTTGTACAGGGGGCAAGAGACCCAGTACTTC,CASSLYRGQETQYF
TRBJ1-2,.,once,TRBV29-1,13,TGCAGCGTCGCCCAGGGGTTTAGAGATGGCTACACCTTC,CSVAQGFRDGYTF
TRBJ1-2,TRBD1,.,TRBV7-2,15,TGTGCCAGCAGCCTAAAGGGACAGGGAAACTATGGCTACACCTTC,CASSLKGQGNYGYTF
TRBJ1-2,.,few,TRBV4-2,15,TGTGCCAGCAGCCAAGATCAGTCATCAATCTATGGCTACACCTTC,CASSQDQSSIYGYTF
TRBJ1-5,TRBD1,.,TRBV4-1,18,TGCGCCAGCAGCCAAGGGACAGGGGGCGGAGGAGAAGGTCAGCCCCAGCATTTT,CASSQGTGGGGEGQPQHF
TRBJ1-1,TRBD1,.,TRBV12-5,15,TGTGCTAGTGGTCCCCCGGGACAGGGGTTCGCTGAAGCTTTCTTT,CASGPPGQGFAEAFF
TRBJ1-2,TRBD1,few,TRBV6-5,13,TGTGCCAGCAGGGATCCAGGGGGGTATGGCTACACCTTC,CASRDPGGYGYTF
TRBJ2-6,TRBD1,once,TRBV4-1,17,TGCGCCAGCAGCCCAGGACAGGCGAGCTCTGGGGCCAACGTCCTGACTTTC,CASSPGQASSGANVLTF
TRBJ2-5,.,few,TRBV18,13,TGTGCCACCTTCCGGGACACCCAAGAGACCCAGTACTTC,CATFRDTQETQYF
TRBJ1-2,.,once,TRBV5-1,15,TGCGCCAGCAGCTTGGAAGACGCAGGGTTACATGGCTACACCTTC,CASSLEDAGLHGYTF
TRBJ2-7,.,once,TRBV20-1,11,TGCAGTGCCACGAAGAAGCTCGAGCAGTACTTC,CSATKKLEQYF
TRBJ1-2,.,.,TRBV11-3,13,TGTGCCAGCAGCTTAGGACAAAACTATGGCTACACCTTC,CASSLGQNYGYTF
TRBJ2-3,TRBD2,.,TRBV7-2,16,TGTGCCAGCAGTTTCGTGGGCGGGGGGGGCACAGATACGCAGTATTTT,CASSFVGGGGTDTQYF
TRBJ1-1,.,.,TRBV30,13,TGTGCCTGGAGTGTTTTAGAGAACACTGAAGCTTTCTTT,CAWSVLENTEAFF
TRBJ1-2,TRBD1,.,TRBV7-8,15,TGTGCCAGCAGCCTTGGACAGGGACACGTTTATGGCTACACCTTC,CASSLGQGHVYGYTF
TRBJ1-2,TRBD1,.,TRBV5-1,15,TGCGCCAGCAGCTTGGCGGGACAGGCCCCCTATGGCTACACCTTC,CASSLAGQAPYGYTF
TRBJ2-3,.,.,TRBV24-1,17,TGTGCCACCAGTGAATACAGGACAACGGCAAGCACAGATACGCAGTATTTT,CATSEYRTTASTDTQYF
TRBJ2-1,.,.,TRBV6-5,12,TGTGCCAGCAAAGAACTAGCCGGTGAGCAGTTCTTC,CASKELAGEQFF
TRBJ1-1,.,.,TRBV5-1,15,TGCGCCAGCAGCTTCCGGAGGATCGGGGACACTGAAGCTTTCTTT,CASSFRRIGDTEAFF
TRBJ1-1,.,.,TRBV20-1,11,TGCAGTGTGTTCTACCTCACTGAAGCTTTCTTT,CSVFYLTEAFF
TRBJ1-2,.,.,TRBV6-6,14,TGTGCCAGCAGCCCCGAGGACGGACTCGGGGGCTACACCTTC,CASSPEDGLGGYTF
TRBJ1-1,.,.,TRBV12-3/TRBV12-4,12,TGTGCCAGCAGTTTCACAGGCACTGAAGCTTTCTTT,CASSFTGTEAFF
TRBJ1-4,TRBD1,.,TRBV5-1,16,TGCGCCAGCAGCTCCGGGACAGGGTTTACTAATGAAAAACTGTTTTTT,CASSSGTGFTNEKLFF
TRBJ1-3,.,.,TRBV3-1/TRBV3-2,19,TGTGCCAGCAGCCCTGAAAGACGGAGAGGCGCAGGCGGGAGAAACACCATATATTTT,CASSPERRRGAGGRNTIYF
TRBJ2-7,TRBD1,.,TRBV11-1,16,TGTGCCAGCAGCTCGTACCGGGACAGGGACCCCTACGAGCAGTACTTC,CASSSYRDRDPYEQYF
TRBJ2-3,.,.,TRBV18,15,TGTGCCAGCTCACCACAGGGGATTAGCACAGATACGCAGTATTTT,CASSPQGISTDTQYF
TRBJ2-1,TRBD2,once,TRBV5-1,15,TGCGCCAGCAGCTTGACTAGCGGGGGCGGGAATGAGCAGTTCTTC,CASSLTSGGGNEQFF
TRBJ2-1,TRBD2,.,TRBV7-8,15,TGTGCCAGCAGCTTAGGACTAGCGGAGGGCAATGAGCAGTTCTTC,CASSLGLAEGNEQFF
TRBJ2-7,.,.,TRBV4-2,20,TGTGCCAGCAGCCGGGGGGATTTCGGGGTTAGTAGCAGCTCTTCCTACGAGCAGTACTTC,CASSRGDFGVSSSSSYEQYF
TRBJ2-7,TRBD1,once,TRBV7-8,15,TGTGCCAGCAGCTCCCGGGACAGGGAGGTTTACGAGCAGTACTTC,CASSSRDREVYEQYF
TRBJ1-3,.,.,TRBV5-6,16,TGTGCCAGCAGCTTGACTACAAGGAGCTCTGGAAACACCATATATTTT,CASSLTTRSSGNTIYF
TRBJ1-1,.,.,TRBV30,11,TGTGCCTTCCTAGAGGTGGCCCGGGCTTTCTTT,CAFLEVARAFF
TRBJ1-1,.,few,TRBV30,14,TGTGCCTGGGATCCTCTGGGGGCGGCCACTGAAGCTTTCTTT,CAWDPLGAATEAFF
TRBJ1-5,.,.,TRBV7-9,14,TGTGCCAGCAGCAGGGACGGTAGCAATCAGCCCCAGCATTTT,CASSRDGSNQPQHF
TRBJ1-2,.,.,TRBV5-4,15,TGTGCCAGCAGCTTGATACGGGGACGCGGGGATGGCTACACCTTC,CASSLIRGRGDGYTF
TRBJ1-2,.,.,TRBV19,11,TGTGCCAGTAGTAACAGCTATGGCTACACCTTC,CASSNSYGYTF
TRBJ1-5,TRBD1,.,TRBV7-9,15,TGTGCCAGCAGCTTCGGGGGACAGAGCAATCAGCCCCAGCATTTT,CASSFGGQSNQPQHF
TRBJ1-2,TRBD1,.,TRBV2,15,TGTGCCAGCAGTCGTCCGGGACAGGAATACTATGGCTACACCTTC,CASSRPGQEYYGYTF
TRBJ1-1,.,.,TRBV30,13,TGTGCCTGGAGTGTCCAGATGAACACTGAAGCTTTCTTT,CAWSVQMNTEAFF
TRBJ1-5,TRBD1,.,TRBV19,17,TGTGCCAGTACTAAGACAGGGGGCGGTTATGGCAATCAGCCCCAGCATTTT,CASTKTGGGYGNQPQHF
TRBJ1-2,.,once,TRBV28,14,TGTGCCAGCAGTTACGGTCAGGGGAAAGACGGCTACACCTTC,CASSYGQGKDGYTF
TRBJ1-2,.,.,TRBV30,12,TGTGCCTGGAGTCCCAGATTAGCCGGCTACACCTTC,CAWSPRLAGYTF
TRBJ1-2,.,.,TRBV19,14,TGTGCCAGTAGTACCGGCAGGATCAACTATGGCTACACCTTC,CASSTGRINYGYTF
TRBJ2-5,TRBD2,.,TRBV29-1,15,TGCAGCGTTGTTTCCGGGACTAGCGGTTGGGAGACCCAGTACTTC,CSVVSGTSGWETQYF
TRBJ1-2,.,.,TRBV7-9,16,TGTGCCAGCAGCCCATCGACAGGCCTCTCTAACTATGGCTACACCTTC,CASSPSTGLSNYGYTF
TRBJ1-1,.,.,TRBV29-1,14,TGCAGCGCCACCCGGACAGATATCTTAACTGAAGCTTTCTTT,CSATRTDILTEAFF
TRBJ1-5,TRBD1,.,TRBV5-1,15,TGCGCCAGCAGCTACAGGGGGGATAGCAATCAGCCCCAGCATTTT,CASSYRGDSNQPQHF
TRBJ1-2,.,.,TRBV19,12,TGTGCCAGTAGTAACAGGGTCTATGGCTACACCTTC,CASSNRVYGYTF
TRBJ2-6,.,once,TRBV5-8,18,TGTGCCAGCAGCTTGGCGCGGGGCCCGAGCTCTGGGGCCAACGTCCTGACTTTC,CASSLARGPSSGANVLTF